A selection of T cell receptor beta chains follows, all from one sample in a study of blood T cell repertoires in COVID-19. Profiled with immunoSEQ multiplex PCR; TCRdb holds only in-frame clones, not every one. The sample records around 84,000 clones, around nine tenths being singletons. Sequencing was done on a sample of peripheral blood. The receptors come from an elderly man with active or convalescent COVID-19. The CDR3 runs from the conserved cysteine through the conserved F or W. The D gene is left open where the match is weak. The size field is filled for only some rows; it gives once, few, many or a size class.

DNA: TGTGCCAGCAGCTTATCGAGGGAGGTCGTCAGCGAAGCTTTCTTT
CDR3: CASSLSREVVSEAFF
V: TRBV7-3
size: -
length: 15
D: -
J: TRBJ1-1

DNA: TGTGCCAGCGGGATCGGCGGGAGCGGCACAGATACGCAGTATTTT
CDR3: CASGIGGSGTDTQYF
V: TRBV7-9
size: -
length: 15
D: TRBD2
J: TRBJ2-3

DNA: TGTGCCAGCAGCTCAGGGTTTAACTATGGCTACACCTTC
CDR3: CASSSGFNYGYTF
V: TRBV28
size: -
length: 13
D: -
J: TRBJ1-2

DNA: TGCAGCGTTCTGCCGCGGGGTCAGTCAGCTAACTATGGCTACACCTTC
CDR3: CSVLPRGQSANYGYTF
V: TRBV29-1
size: -
length: 16
D: -
J: TRBJ1-2

DNA: TGCGCCAGCAGCCAAGGCGAGCAGGGTTACAATGAGCAGTTCTTC
CDR3: CASSQGEQGYNEQFF
V: TRBV4-1
size: -
length: 15
D: -
J: TRBJ2-1

DNA: TGTGCCACCAGCACCGGGGAGGAGACTCGGCCCATATTTTTT
CDR3: CATSTGEETRPIFF
V: TRBV15
size: once
length: 14
D: -
J: TRBJ1-4

DNA: TGTGCCAGCAGCTTGAGGACAGGGTATTTGGCAGATACGCAGTATTTT
CDR3: CASSLRTGYLADTQYF
V: TRBV5-5
size: once
length: 16
D: TRBD1
J: TRBJ2-3

DNA: TGTGCCAGCAGCTACAGGGGGTCGGATGAGCAGTTCTTC
CDR3: CASSYRGSDEQFF
V: TRBV6-5
size: once
length: 13
D: TRBD1
J: TRBJ2-1

DNA: TGTGCTAGTGGTTCCCCGGGACTCCTTGGGAATGAGCAGTTCTTC
CDR3: CASGSPGLLGNEQFF
V: TRBV12-5
size: -
length: 15
D: -
J: TRBJ2-1

DNA: TGTGCCAGCAGTAACAGGGTAGCTGGGGCCAACGTCCTGACTTTC
CDR3: CASSNRVAGANVLTF
V: TRBV28
size: -
length: 15
D: -
J: TRBJ2-6

DNA: TGTGCCAGCAGCCACGGACAGTTCACTAATTCACCCCTCCACTTT
CDR3: CASSHGQFTNSPLHF
V: TRBV14
size: -
length: 15
D: -
J: TRBJ1-6

DNA: TGTGCCAGTAGTATAGTCGGCATACTCGGGGGCTACACCTTC
CDR3: CASSIVGILGGYTF
V: TRBV19
size: -
length: 14
D: -
J: TRBJ1-2

DNA: TGTGCCAGCAGCTTATTATTTAACACTGAAGCTTTCTTT
CDR3: CASSLLFNTEAFF
V: TRBV11-3
size: -
length: 13
D: -
J: TRBJ1-1

DNA: TGCGCCAGCAGCTTGGTTGGGGGCTCCGGGGCCAACGTCCTGACTTTC
CDR3: CASSLVGGSGANVLTF
V: TRBV5-1
size: once
length: 16
D: -
J: TRBJ2-6

DNA: TGTGCCAGCAGCTTGGGTAGCATTAGCAATCAGCCCCAGCATTTT
CDR3: CASSLGSISNQPQHF
V: TRBV5-6
size: -
length: 15
D: -
J: TRBJ1-5

DNA: TGTGCCAGCTCACCACTAGCGGGCTCCTACAATGAGCAGTTCTTC
CDR3: CASSPLAGSYNEQFF
V: TRBV18
size: few
length: 15
D: TRBD2
J: TRBJ2-1

DNA: TGTGCCAGCAGCTTCGACCGGGACAGGGGTGGCTACACCTTC
CDR3: CASSFDRDRGGYTF
V: TRBV7-8
size: -
length: 14
D: TRBD1
J: TRBJ1-2

DNA: TGTGCCAGCAGGATCGACAGAACCGGGGAGCTGTTTTTT
CDR3: CASRIDRTGELFF
V: TRBV6-5
size: -
length: 13
D: -
J: TRBJ2-2

DNA: TGCGCCAGCAGCCCTGGGACTACAAGGTGGGAAGATACGCAGTATTTT
CDR3: CASSPGTTRWEDTQYF
V: TRBV5-1
size: -
length: 16
D: TRBD2
J: TRBJ2-3

DNA: TGTGCCACCCATCGGGACAAAGGTGATACGCAGTATTTT
CDR3: CATHRDKGDTQYF
V: TRBV6-5
size: -
length: 13
D: -
J: TRBJ2-3

DNA: TGCGCCAGCAGCCAAGATGTTGAACTCTCTGGGGCCAACGTCCTGACTTTC
CDR3: CASSQDVELSGANVLTF
V: TRBV4-1
size: -
length: 17
D: -
J: TRBJ2-6

DNA: TGTGCCAGCAGCTTATCCAAACAAGAGACCCAGTACTTC
CDR3: CASSLSKQETQYF
V: TRBV7-3
size: few
length: 13
D: -
J: TRBJ2-5

DNA: TGCGCCAGCGTGGGACAGGGGCTCATGAACACTGAAGCTTTCTTT
CDR3: CASVGQGLMNTEAFF
V: TRBV5-1
size: -
length: 15
D: TRBD1
J: TRBJ1-1

DNA: TGCGCCAGCAGCATGAGAGCGGGACAGGGGGACGAAAAACTGTTTTTT
CDR3: CASSMRAGQGDEKLFF
V: TRBV5-1
size: -
length: 16
D: TRBD1
J: TRBJ1-4

DNA: TGTGCCATCAGTGCTGGGACTACCTACAATGAGCAGTTCTTC
CDR3: CAISAGTTYNEQFF
V: TRBV10-3
size: -
length: 14
D: TRBD2
J: TRBJ2-1

DNA: TGCAGCGTTGAAGAGATCGGAGACGGCTACACCTTC
CDR3: CSVEEIGDGYTF
V: TRBV29-1
size: -
length: 12
D: -
J: TRBJ1-2

DNA: TGTGCCAGCAGAAAAGACGGGGCAACTAATGAAAAACTGTTTTTT
CDR3: CASRKDGATNEKLFF
V: TRBV6-5
size: -
length: 15
D: -
J: TRBJ1-4